The clone carrying this T cell receptor (beta chain) was counted many times. Its matching antigen is unknown. These data come from a study of early T cells in non-severe SARS-CoV-2 infection. Overall study context: Sequencing of unsorted whole blood was done on bulk RNA, leaving chains unpaired. Points from the study as a whole: Matches to VDJdb favored anti-spike CD8 responses and missed private and CD4 specificities.

The protocol attached unique molecular identifiers to individual cDNA molecules. TCRdb re-analysed the 5' RACE reads in MiXCR, keeping a single row per CDR3 protein. The data contain under 70,000 distinct CDR3 sequences, about 12% of them singletons. Germline values: CDR1 MNHEY, CDR2 SVGAGI. V lost 6 bases and J lost 0, with 14 bases in between. The CDR3 spans 15 residues. This TCR came from an adult who was a healthcare worker with PCR-confirmed SARS-CoV-2 infection or an uninfected control (not recorded which). The chain has TRBV6-5 and TRBJ1-1; D is ambiguous. Sequencing was done on a sample of whole blood. In nucleotides, the CDR3 is TGTGCCAGCAGACGAGATGGGTCCATGAACACTGAAGCTTTCTTT. Its translation is CASRRDGSMNTEAFF.